This record covers a single T cell receptor (beta chain). Its antigen is still unknown. There are no base qualities to consult, and no much larger clone falls within one base. The data belong to a study of blood T cell repertoires in COVID-19 (dated by TCRdb to 2020 to 2021). Looking at the study overall: Samples covering the acute and convalescent phases of COVID-19 were provided by collaborators in the United States, Italy and Spain. The prospective study material was composed of cDNA or gDNA derived from T cells, B-cell-depleted T cells, or PBMCs. The dataset comprised deeply sampled blood TCRbeta repertoires from subjects exposed to, actively infected with, or recovered from COVID-19. A freely available public database, intended as a resource for researchers studying the immune response to SARS-CoV-2, is where the repertoires were released. Samples came from the ongoing ImmuneRACE study (first 160 participants) plus 1,254 subjects from 6 global collaborators. The sample metadata nearly always contained a de-identified subject ID, COVID-19 status, age in years and sex. Where HLA class I and class II types were available, the types were taken from metadata supplied by the sample provider, not from assay-based typing.

Inclusive of the bounding cysteine and phenylalanine, the CDR3 is 15 residues long. Just the 45-base CDR3 DNA is kept, in frame starting at base 1. CDR1 is given as MNHNS and CDR2 as SASEGT, both from the germline V gene. The V and J ends are trimmed by 1 base and 1 base, leaving 8 bases between them. Participants in the prospective study were enrolled through a virtual design, were aged about 18 to 90 years, and lived in 24 United States geographic areas. In the prospective study, participants were assigned to cohorts based on the clinical history participants reported in a screening survey and a study questionnaire. ImmuneRACE Cohort 3 recovered participants were defined by two consecutive negative NP/OP PCR tests, healthcare professional clearance, or symptom resolution. Mobile phlebotomists in the prospective study collected whole blood, serum and a nasopharyngeal or oropharyngeal swab from every participant. Additional blood draws and questionnaires over an approximately 2-month period could optionally be provided by prospective study participants. Prospective study blood samples were shipped either frozen or at room temperature before DNA extraction.

The immunoSEQ Assay, a bias-controlled multiplex PCR, was used to amplify TCRbeta CDR3 regions from genomic DNA. The authors processed their data as follows. The number of nucleated cells in each sample was estimated from the amplification of reference gene primers within the assay. Sequence reads were collapsed and filtered to measure the absolute abundance of every unique TCRbeta CDR3 rearrangement. For each sample, productive Simpson clonality was calculated as the square root of Simpson's diversity index over productive rearrangements. Here the immuneACCESS table is served through TCRdb, limited to in-frame sequences with V and J called. Missing clones are a known gap in these copies; in checked studies unresolved V genes cover under half, and the rest lacks a known reason. The V and J calls and the clone size are those of that table, but D and trimming were determined from the DNA. For this sample there are approximately 350,000 clones; roughly nine tenths appear just once. The biggest ten clones account for just under 3% of the sample.

The study at large found these results: Clinical and demographic metadata were provided uncurated, with the amount varying by source and participant.

This TCR was sampled from a woman aged 30 to 39 who had recovered from COVID-19. Recombination linked TRBV6-1 to TRBJ2-4, with TRBD1 as a weak D call on 5 bases. Sequencing was done on a sample of PBMCs or T cells enriched from blood (not recorded which). The CDR3 corresponds to CASSEDQGAKNIQYF. The nucleotide sequence reads as follows: TGTGCCAGCAGTGAAGACCAGGGTGCCAAAAACATTCAGTACTTC.